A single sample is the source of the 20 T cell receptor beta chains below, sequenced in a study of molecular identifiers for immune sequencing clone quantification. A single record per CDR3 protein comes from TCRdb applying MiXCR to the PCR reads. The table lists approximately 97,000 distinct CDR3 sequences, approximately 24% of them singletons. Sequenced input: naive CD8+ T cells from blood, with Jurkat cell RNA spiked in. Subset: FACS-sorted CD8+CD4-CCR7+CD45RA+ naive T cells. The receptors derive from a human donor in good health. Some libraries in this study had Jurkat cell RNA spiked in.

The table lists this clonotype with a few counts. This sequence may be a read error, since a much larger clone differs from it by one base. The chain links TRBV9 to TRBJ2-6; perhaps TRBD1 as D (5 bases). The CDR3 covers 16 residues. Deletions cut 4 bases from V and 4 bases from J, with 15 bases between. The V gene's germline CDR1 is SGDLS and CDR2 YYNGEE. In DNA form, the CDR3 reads TGTGCCAGCAGCTGTGTACAGGATCCGGGGGCCAACGTCCTGACTTTC. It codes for CASSCVQDPGANVLTF.

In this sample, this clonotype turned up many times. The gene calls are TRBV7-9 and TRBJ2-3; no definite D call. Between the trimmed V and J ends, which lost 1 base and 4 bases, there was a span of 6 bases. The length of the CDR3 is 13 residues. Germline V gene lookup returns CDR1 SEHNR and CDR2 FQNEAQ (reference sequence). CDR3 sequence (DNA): TGTGCCAGCAGCTTAGAAGCCCCAGATACGCAGTATTTT. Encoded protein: CASSLEAPDTQYF.

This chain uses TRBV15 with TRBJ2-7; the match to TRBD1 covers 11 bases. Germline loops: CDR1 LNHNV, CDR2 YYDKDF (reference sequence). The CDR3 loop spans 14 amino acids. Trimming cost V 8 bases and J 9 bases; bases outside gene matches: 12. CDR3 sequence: CATSLRGQGARQYF. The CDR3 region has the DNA TGTGCCACCTCACTGAGAGGACAGGGGGCCCGGCAGTACTTC.

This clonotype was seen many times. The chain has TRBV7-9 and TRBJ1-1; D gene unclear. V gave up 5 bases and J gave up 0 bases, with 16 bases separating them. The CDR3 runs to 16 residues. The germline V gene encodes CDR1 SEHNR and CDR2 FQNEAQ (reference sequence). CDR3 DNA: TGTGCCAGCAGCCCCGGACCCAGGACGATGAACACTGAAGCTTTCTTT. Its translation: CASSPGPRTMNTEAFF.

The CDR3 is CASSLARGRGDNTDTQYF. CDR3 sequence (DNA): TGTGCCAGCAGTTTAGCGCGAGGGAGGGGGGACAACACAGATACGCAGTATTTT. The chain employs TRBV12-3 or TRBV12-4 and TRBJ2-3; weak D call: TRBD2 (7 bases). Trimming left V 0 bases short and J 2 bases short, with 18 bases between. This CDR3 is built from 18 residues.

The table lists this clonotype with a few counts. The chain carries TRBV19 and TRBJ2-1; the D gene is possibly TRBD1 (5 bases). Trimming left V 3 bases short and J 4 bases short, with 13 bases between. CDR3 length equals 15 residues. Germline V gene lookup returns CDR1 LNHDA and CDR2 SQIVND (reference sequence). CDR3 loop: CASSMYDRIYNEQFF. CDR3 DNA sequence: TGTGCCAGTAGTATGTATGACAGAATTTACAATGAGCAGTTCTTC.

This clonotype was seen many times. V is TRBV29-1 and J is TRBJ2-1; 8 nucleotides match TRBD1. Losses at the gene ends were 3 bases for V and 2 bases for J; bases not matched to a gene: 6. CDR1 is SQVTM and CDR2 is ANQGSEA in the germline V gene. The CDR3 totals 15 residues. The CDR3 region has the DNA TGCAGCGTTGAGGAGACAGGGGTTACCTACAATGAGCAGTTCTTC. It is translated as CSVEETGVTYNEQFF.

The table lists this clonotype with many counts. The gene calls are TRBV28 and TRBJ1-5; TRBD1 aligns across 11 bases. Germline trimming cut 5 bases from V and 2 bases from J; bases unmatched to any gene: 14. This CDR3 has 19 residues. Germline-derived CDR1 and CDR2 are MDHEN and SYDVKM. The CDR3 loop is CASSTSDRGRFGGNQPQHF. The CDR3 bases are TGTGCCAGCAGTACATCGGACAGGGGGCGCTTTGGGGGCAATCAGCCCCAGCATTTT.

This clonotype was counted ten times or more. The CDR3, as DNA: TGTGCCAGCAGCCGACCGCTAGCGGCACATGAGCAGTTCTTC. This codes for CASSRPLAAHEQFF. The rearrangement links TRBV7-9 to TRBJ2-1, with 7 bases identical to TRBD2. V lost 5 bases to trimming and J lost 8 bases; unmatched junction nucleotides: 9. This CDR3 is built from 14 residues. Germline CDR1 reads SEHNR; CDR2 reads FQNEAQ (reference sequence).

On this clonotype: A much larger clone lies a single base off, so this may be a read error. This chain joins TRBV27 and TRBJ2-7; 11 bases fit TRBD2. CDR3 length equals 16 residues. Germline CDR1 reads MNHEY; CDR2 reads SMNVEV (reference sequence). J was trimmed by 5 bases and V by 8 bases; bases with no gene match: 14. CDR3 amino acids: CASCLLTSGGSHEQYF. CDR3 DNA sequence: TGTGCCAGCTGTCTACTCACTAGCGGGGGCAGTCACGAGCAGTACTTC.

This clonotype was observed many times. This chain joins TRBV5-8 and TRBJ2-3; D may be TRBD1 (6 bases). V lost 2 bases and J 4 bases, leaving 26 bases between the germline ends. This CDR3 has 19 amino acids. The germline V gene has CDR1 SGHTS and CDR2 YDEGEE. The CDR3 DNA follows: TGTGCCAGCAGCTTAGGGCCCCGACACACAGGGAGAGGTCCAGATACGCAGTATTTT. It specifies CASSLGPRHTGRGPDTQYF. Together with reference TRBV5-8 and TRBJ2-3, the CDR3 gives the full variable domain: EAGVTQSPTHLIKTRGQQATLRCSPISGHTSVYWYQQALGLGLQFLLWYDEGEERNRGNFPPRFSGRQFPNYSSELNVNALELEDSALYLCASSLGPRHTGRGPDTQYFGPGTRLTVL.

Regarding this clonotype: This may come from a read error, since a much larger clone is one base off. CDR3 amino acids: CASSTWDRPNEQIF. The CDR3 DNA is TGTGCCAGCAGCACATGGGACAGGCCCAATGAGCAGATCTTC. The chain is built from TRBV13 and TRBJ2-1, with TRBD1 matching over 8 bases. This CDR3 has 14 residues. In germline, CDR1 is PRHDT, CDR2 FYEKMQ (reference sequence).

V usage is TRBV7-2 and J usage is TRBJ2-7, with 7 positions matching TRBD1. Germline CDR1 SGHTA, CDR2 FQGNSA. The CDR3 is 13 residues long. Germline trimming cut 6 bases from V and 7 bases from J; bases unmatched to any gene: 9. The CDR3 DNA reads TGTGCCAGCAGACAGGGGTGGTCTCAGGAGCAGTACTTC. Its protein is CASRQGWSQEQYF.

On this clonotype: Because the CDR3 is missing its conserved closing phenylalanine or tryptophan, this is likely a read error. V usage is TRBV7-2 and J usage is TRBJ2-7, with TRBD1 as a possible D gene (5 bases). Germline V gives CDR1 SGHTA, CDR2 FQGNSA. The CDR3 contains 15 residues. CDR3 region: CASSPGHTSSYEQYS. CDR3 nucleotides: TGCGCCAGCAGCCCAGGACACACGAGCTCCTACGAGCAGTACTCC.

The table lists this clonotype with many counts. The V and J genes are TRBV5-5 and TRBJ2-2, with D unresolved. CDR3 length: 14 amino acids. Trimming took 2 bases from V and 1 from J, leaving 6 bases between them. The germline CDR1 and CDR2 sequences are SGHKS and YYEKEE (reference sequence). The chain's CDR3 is CASSFGVNTGELFF. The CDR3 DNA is TGTGCCAGCAGCTTCGGTGTGAACACCGGGGAGCTGTTTTTT.

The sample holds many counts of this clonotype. The CDR3 DNA sequence: TGCGCCAGCAGCCAAGAGGCGCGGGGGGGCTTTGCCTACAATGAGCAGTTCTTC. It codes for CASSQEARGGFAYNEQFF. The chain uses TRBV4-3 and TRBJ2-1; 9 bases fit TRBD2. J was trimmed by 2 bases and V by 0 bases; bases with no gene match: 8. The germline V gene has CDR1 LGHNA and CDR2 YSLEER. The CDR3 is 18 residues long.

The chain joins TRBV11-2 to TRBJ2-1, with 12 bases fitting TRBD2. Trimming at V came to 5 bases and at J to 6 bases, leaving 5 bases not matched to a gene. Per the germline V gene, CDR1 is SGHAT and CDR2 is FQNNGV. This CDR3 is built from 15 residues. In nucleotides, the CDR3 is TGTGCCAGCAGCCTGCTAGCGGGGGGGCTCAATGAGCAGTTCTTC. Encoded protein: CASSLLAGGLNEQFF.

The CDR3 DNA reads TGTGCCAGCAGCTTAGCGGTCGGGGCTAACCGGGAGAGGGGTCAGCCCCAGCATTTT. It yields the protein CASSLAVGANRERGQPQHF. The genes are TRBV7-9 and TRBJ1-5, with TRBD1 as a possible D gene (5 bases). This CDR3 spans 19 amino acids. Germline V gene lookup returns CDR1 SEHNR and CDR2 FQNEAQ (reference sequence). V lost 0 bases and J lost 6, with 24 bases in between.

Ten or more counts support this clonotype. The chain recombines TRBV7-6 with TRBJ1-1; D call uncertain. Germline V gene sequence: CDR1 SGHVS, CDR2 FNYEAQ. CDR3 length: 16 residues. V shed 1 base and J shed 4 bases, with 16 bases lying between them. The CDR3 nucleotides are TGTGCCAGCAGCTTAGGGTCCTTTCCCGTTCGCACTGAAGCTTTCTTT. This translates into CASSLGSFPVRTEAFF.

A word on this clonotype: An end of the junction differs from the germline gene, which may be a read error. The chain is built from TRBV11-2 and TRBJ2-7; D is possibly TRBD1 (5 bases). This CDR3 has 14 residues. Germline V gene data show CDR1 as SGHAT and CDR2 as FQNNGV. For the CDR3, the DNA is TGTGCCAGCAGCTTAGAAGGGGCCTCCTACGAGCAGTGCTTC. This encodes CASSLEGASYEQCF.